The next 20 T cell receptor beta chains were all read from a single sample in a study of T cells in Graves' hyperthyroidism and ophthalmopathy. Template material for amplifying TCR beta CDR3 regions consisted of RNA transcripts. The HTBI set primed first-round TCR CDR3 RT-PCR. MiXCR, run by TCRdb on the multiplex PCR reads, gives a single entry per CDR3 protein. The sample includes about 500,000 distinct CDR3 sequences, 15% to 20% of them seen just once. The specimen was blood. These receptors all come from a woman aged 25-40 years with Graves' ophthalmopathy.

Ten or more counts support this clonotype. Here the CDR3 DNA reads TGTGCCAGCCGGCGAGCGGGCATCTACAATGAGCAGTTCTTC. It encodes CASRRAGIYNEQFF. The rearrangement links TRBV3-1 to TRBJ2-1, with TRBD2 as a possible D gene (6 bases). The V end lost 8 bases, the J end lost 3 bases, and 14 bases lay between the germline ends. This CDR3 contains 14 residues. CDR1 is LGHDT, CDR2 YNNKEL, per germline (reference sequence).

To note about this clonotype: A clone one base away is much larger, so this may be a read error. The rearrangement uses TRBV2 and TRBJ2-1; 10 nucleotides agree with TRBD1. This CDR3 is built from 14 residues. Germline CDR1 is SNHLY and CDR2 is FYNNEI. CDR3 bases: TGTGCCAGCAGTGAAGAGACAGGGGGCGATGAGCAGCTCTTC. Protein sequence: CASSEETGGDEQLF.

This clonotype was recorded a few times. This sequence joins TRBV6-1 and TRBJ1-2; maybe TRBD1 (5 bases). This CDR3 region has 17 residues. Germline V CDR1 and CDR2: MNHNS, SASEGT. V shed 5 bases and J shed 2 bases, with 21 bases lying between them. The CDR3 is CASSSLTLAGQNYGYTF. The CDR3 DNA reads as TGTGCCAGCAGTTCATTAACTTTGGCAGGACAAAACTATGGCTACACCTTC.

This clonotype was found many times. The rearrangement uses TRBV7-6 and TRBJ2-1; D possibly corresponds to TRBD2 (5 bases). Germline-derived CDR1 and CDR2 are SGHVS and FNYEAQ. V was shortened by 1 base and J by 0 bases, with 16 bases between the two germline ends. This CDR3 spans 18 amino acids. CDR3 amino acids: CASSLGLDSVSSYNEQFF. The CDR3 coding sequence is TGTGCCAGCAGCTTAGGTCTAGATAGCGTAAGCTCCTACAATGAGCAGTTCTTC.

V gene TRBV28 combines with J gene TRBJ1-1; no clear D gene. Germline V CDR1 and CDR2: MDHEN, SYDVKM. V was clipped by 9 bases and J by 1 base, with 12 bases between them. The CDR3 extends over 13 amino acids. DNA of the CDR3: TGTGCCAGTAGTATCCCGAGGAACACTGAAGCTTTCTTT. It yields the protein CASSIPRNTEAFF.

This rearrangement joins TRBV3-1 to TRBJ2-7; 11 bases agree with TRBD2. This CDR3 is 16 amino acids long. After removal of 0 bases from V and 2 bases from J, the junction contained 3 bases not matched to a gene. Germline CDR1 LGHDT, CDR2 YNNKEL (reference sequence). The CDR3 nucleotides read TGTGCCAGCAGCCAAGAAGGGACTAGCGGTACCTACGAGCAGTACTTC. Translation gives CASSQEGTSGTYEQYF.

This clonotype was observed a few times. This sequence joins TRBV11-3 and TRBJ2-1, with 8 bases matching TRBD2. J was trimmed by 0 bases and V by 0 bases; bases with no gene match: 7. The CDR3 is made up of 18 amino acids. Per the germline V gene, CDR1 is SGHNT and CDR2 is YENEEA. CDR3: CASSLDGRLAGSYNEQFF. DNA for the CDR3: TGTGCCAGCAGCTTAGATGGCCGCCTAGCGGGCTCCTACAATGAGCAGTTCTTC.

V gene TRBV19 combines with J gene TRBJ2-1; no clear D. Germline values: CDR1 LNHDA, CDR2 SQIVND (reference sequence). Trimming left V 0 bases short and J 4 bases short, with 13 bases between. This CDR3 contains 16 residues. The CDR3 here is CASSIDWERVYNEQFF. The CDR3 coding sequence is TGTGCCAGTAGTATAGATTGGGAAAGGGTGTACAATGAGCAGTTCTTC.

This clonotype showed up many times. J is TRBJ2-7 and V is TRBV12-3 or TRBV12-4; D ambiguous. This CDR3 comprises 13 residues. V gave up 5 bases and J gave up 5 bases, with 13 bases separating them. The CDR3 protein is CASSRWRRDEQYF. The CDR3 DNA follows: TGTGCCAGCAGTAGGTGGCGGAGAGACGAGCAGTACTTC.

This chain links TRBV27 with TRBJ1-5; no definite D call. CDR1 and CDR2 (germline): MNHEY, SMNVEV (reference sequence). The CDR3 extends over 12 amino acids. V dropped 3 bases and J dropped 4 bases, with 4 bases sitting between them. CDR3 sequence reads: CASSFNNQPQHF. DNA for the CDR3: TGTGCCAGCAGTTTTAATAATCAGCCCCAGCATTTT.

This clonotype occurred a few times. The CDR3 region is CASTRGGGDEQYF. In DNA, the CDR3 is TGTGCCAGCACTCGGGGGGGCGGGGACGAGCAGTACTTC. V gene TRBV5-6 combines with J gene TRBJ2-7; 8 nucleotides agree with TRBD2. This CDR3 contains 13 residues. Germline values: CDR1 SGHDT, CDR2 YYEEEE. V was pared by 6 bases and J by 5 bases, with 7 bases of the junction left unmatched.

This clonotype was counted ten times or more. The gene calls are TRBV9 and TRBJ2-7; D perhaps matches TRBD2 (6 bases). V was cut by 4 bases and J by 4 bases, with 15 bases left in between. The germline CDR1 and CDR2 sequences are SGDLS and YYNGEE. The CDR3 extends over 14 amino acids. CDR3 residues: CASSPRLVGYEQYF. The CDR3 DNA reads TGTGCCAGCAGCCCCCGACTAGTGGGTTACGAGCAGTACTTC.

This clonotype has at least ten counts. The CDR3 coding sequence is TGTGCCAGTAGTGCCCTCCGACAGGGCCCAACTAATGAAAAACTGTTTTTT. Translation: CASSALRQGPTNEKLFF. The chain carries TRBV19 and TRBJ1-4; 7 bases match TRBD1. The V gene end was trimmed by 5 bases and the J gene end by 0 bases; junction bases not matched to a gene: 9. The CDR3 runs 17 residues. Germline CDR1 and CDR2: LNHDA and SQIVND (reference sequence).

This clonotype occurred many times. This rearrangement joins TRBV4-1 to TRBJ2-7, with 9 bases aligning to TRBD2. The germline CDR1 and CDR2 sequences are MGHRA and YSYEKL. CDR3 length: 16 amino acids. With 0 bases clipped from V and 3 bases from J, the junction kept 6 bases outside the gene matches. In DNA form, the CDR3 reads TGCGCCAGCAGCCAAGATGGGGCGGGGGGGTTCTACGAGCAGTACTTC. This sequence encodes CASSQDGAGGFYEQYF.

This clonotype occurred many times. This chain uses TRBV15 with TRBJ2-5, with D possibly being TRBD2 (6 bases). This CDR3 has 14 residues. CDR1 and CDR2 (germline): LNHNV, YYDKDF (reference sequence). Deletions cut 1 base from V and 2 bases from J, with 8 bases between. As DNA, the CDR3 is TGTGCCACCAGCAGAGCGGGAGTACAAGAGACCCAGTACTTC. It translates to CATSRAGVQETQYF.

This clonotype was seen more than once but under ten times. CDR3 sequence: CSARDHFASYEQYF. CDR3 nucleotide sequence: TGCAGTGCTAGAGATCACTTTGCATCCTACGAGCAGTACTTC. V usage is TRBV20-1 and J usage is TRBJ2-7; D call uncertain. Trimming cost V 0 bases and J 1 base, with 10 bases left between them. Germline V gene data show CDR1 as DFQATT and CDR2 as SNEGSKA (reference sequence). The CDR3 runs 14 residues.

This clonotype has more than one count but fewer than ten. This chain connects TRBV7-6 to TRBJ2-5, with D maybe TRBD1 (6 bases). CDR3 length equals 14 residues. V was clipped by 2 bases and J by 2 bases, with 9 bases between them. Germline CDR1 is SGHVS and CDR2 is FNYEAQ. The CDR3 sequence: CASSLRGRQETQYF. DNA for the CDR3: TGTGCCAGCAGCTTAAGGGGGAGACAAGAGACCCAGTACTTC.

This chain links TRBV24-1 with TRBJ2-2; D is undetermined. The germline CDR1 and CDR2 sequences are KGHDR and SFDVKD. Trimming pared 4 bases from V and 4 bases from J, leaving 3 bases between. This CDR3 has 12 residues. DNA for the CDR3: TGTGCCACCAGTGAAACCACCGGGGAGCTGTTTTTT. Protein product: CATSETTGELFF.

The rearrangement links TRBV7-9 to TRBJ1-3, with D possibly matching TRBD1 (5 bases). Deletions cut 5 bases from V and 1 base from J, with 15 bases between. This CDR3 comprises 16 residues. CDR1 and CDR2 (germline): SEHNR, FQNEAQ (reference sequence). The CDR3 here is CASSPRVGTSGNTIYF. The DNA for the CDR3 is TGTGCCAGCAGCCCCCGAGTCGGGACTTCTGGAAACACCATATATTTT.

This clonotype was detected many times. The V and J genes are TRBV20-1 and TRBJ2-7; tentatively, D is TRBD2 (6 bases). The germline gives CDR1 DFQATT, CDR2 SNEGSKA (reference sequence). Trimming shortened V by 4 bases and J by 3 bases, and 16 bases separated the two germline ends. The CDR3 sequence is 14 residues long. Written as DNA, the CDR3 is TGCAGTGCTATAAAGCCGGGAGCGGACTACGAGCAGTACTTC. This translates into CSAIKPGADYEQYF.